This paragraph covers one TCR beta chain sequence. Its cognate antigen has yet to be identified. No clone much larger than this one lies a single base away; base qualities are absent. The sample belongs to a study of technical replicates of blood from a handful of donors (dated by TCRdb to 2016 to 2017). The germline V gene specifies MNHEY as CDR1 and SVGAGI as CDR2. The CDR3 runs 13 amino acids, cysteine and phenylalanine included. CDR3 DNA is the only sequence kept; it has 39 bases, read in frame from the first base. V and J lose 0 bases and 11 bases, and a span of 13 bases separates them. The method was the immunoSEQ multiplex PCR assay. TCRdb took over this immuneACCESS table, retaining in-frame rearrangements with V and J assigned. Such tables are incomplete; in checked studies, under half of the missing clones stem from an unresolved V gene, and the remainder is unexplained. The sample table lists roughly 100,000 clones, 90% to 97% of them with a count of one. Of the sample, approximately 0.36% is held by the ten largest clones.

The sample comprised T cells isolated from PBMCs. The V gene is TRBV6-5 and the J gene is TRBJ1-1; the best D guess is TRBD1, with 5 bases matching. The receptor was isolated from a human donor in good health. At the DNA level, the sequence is TGTGCCAGCAGTTACTCGGAGGGGTCAGCGGCTTTCTTT. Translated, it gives CASSYSEGSAAFF.